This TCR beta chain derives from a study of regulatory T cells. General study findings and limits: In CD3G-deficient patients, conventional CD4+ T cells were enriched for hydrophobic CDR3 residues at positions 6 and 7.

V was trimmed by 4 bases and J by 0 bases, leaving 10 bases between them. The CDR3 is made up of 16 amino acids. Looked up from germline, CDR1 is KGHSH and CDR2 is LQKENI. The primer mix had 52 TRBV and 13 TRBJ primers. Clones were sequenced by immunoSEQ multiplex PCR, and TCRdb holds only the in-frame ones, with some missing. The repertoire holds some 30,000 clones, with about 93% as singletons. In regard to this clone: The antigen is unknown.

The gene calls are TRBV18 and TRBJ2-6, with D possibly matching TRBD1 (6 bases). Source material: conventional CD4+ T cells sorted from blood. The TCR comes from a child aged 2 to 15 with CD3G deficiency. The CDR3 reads CASSQGQISGANVLTF. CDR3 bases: TGTGCCAGCTCACAAGGACAGATCTCTGGGGCCAACGTCCTGACTTTC. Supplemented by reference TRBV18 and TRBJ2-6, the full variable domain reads NAGVMQNPRHLVRRRGQEARLRCSPMKGHSHVYWYRQLPEEGLKFMVYLQKENIIDESGMPKERFSAEFPKEGPSILRIQQVVRGDSAAYFCASSQGQISGANVLTFGAGSRLTVL.